Detailed here is one TCR beta chain. Its matching antigen is unknown. The limits of the CDR3 on the DNA are not certain, so only TCRdb's listed CDR3 is given. The authors built TCR beta libraries using iRepertoire HTBI primers and Arm-PCR of CDR3 regions. MiXCR was run by TCRdb on the multiplex PCR reads, yielding one entry per CDR3 protein. The table has approximately 490,000 distinct CDR3 sequences, 16% seen once. Noted time point: newly diagnosed GD, antithyroid drugs for less than 3 months. PBMC-extracted RNA yielded the TCR library. The data originate from a study of regulatory T cells in long-lasting Graves disease. The CDR3 region is 21 residues in length, termini included. Germline V gene sequence: CDR1 SGHVT, CDR2 SQSDAQ. The study's findings and limits: Persistent Graves' patients showed less TCR diversity than newly diagnosed patients showed.

This sample was shared with a second study, whose subject was T cells in Graves' hyperthyroidism and ophthalmopathy. That investigation notes: Blood also carried most thyroid clonotypes expanded above 0.001.

The chain carries TRBV7-4 and TRBJ2-5; no check of the table's D call, TRBD1, against the DNA was made. This receptor was obtained from a man in his forties or fifties with Graves disease. The specimen was peripheral blood mononuclear cells (PBMCs), collected at new diagnosis, from a patient treated with antithyroid drugs. This CDR3 reads CASSFYICSTREDRGLNEQFF.